These T cell receptor beta chains were read from a single sample in a study of human thymus T cells. The table came from immunoSEQ multiplex PCR; TCRdb's copy has only in-frame clones and leaves some out. The table includes about 120,000 clones, just under 95% detected once. The sample taken for sequencing was thymus tissue. These receptors were collected from a boy under two years old with a congenital heart defect but otherwise immunologically healthy. Each CDR3 is given with its conserved first and last residue. A D gene is named only where the DNA matches it firmly. The size field is filled for only some rows; it gives once, few, many or a size class.

>TRBJ2-5|TRBV19|TRBD1|.
TGTGCCAGTAGTCCCCGACAGGGGTGCGAGACCCAGTACTTC
CASSPRQGCETQYF
>TRBJ2-1|TRBV2|.|.
TGTGCCAGTCGTGTAAGGTCCTACAATGAGCAGTTCTTC
CASRVRSYNEQFF
>TRBJ1-2|TRBV6-5|TRBD1|once
TGTGCCAGCAGTTCAACCCCGACAGGGTTCTATGGCTACACCTTC
CASSSTPTGFYGYTF
>TRBJ1-3|TRBV6-1|.|.
TGTGCCAGCAGTGTCCCGTGGGCTATCGGAGGAAACACCATATATTTT
CASSVPWAIGGNTIYF
>TRBJ1-3|TRBV7-9|.|.
TGTGCCAGCAGCCAGCCCGGCCGCCTCTCTGGAAACACCATATATTTT
CASSQPGRLSGNTIYF
>TRBJ2-6|TRBV5-4|.|once
TGTGCCAGCAGCTTTAGGAACACTGGGGCCAACGTCCTGACTTTC
CASSFRNTGANVLTF
>TRBJ1-3|TRBV25-1|.|.
TGTGCCAGCAGCGCCCTTGATTCACTCTCTGGAAACACCATATATTTT
CASSALDSLSGNTIYF
>TRBJ2-3|TRBV6-6|TRBD2|.
TGTGCCAGCAGTTCCCCCTTAGCGGGGGGGCGGTATTTT
CASSSPLAGGRYF
>TRBJ2-7|TRBV30|.|.
TGTGCCTGGACCCCGTGGAGGGGTCCCCCCCAGTACTTC
CAWTPWRGPPQYF
>TRBJ1-4|TRBV5-4|.|.
TGTGCCAGCAGCTGGAACCCACCTAATGAAAAACTGTTTTTT
CASSWNPPNEKLFF
>TRBJ1-2|TRBV5-4|.|.
TGTGCCAGCAGCTTGGTGGCAGGGGGCTACACCTTC
CASSLVAGGYTF
>TRBJ2-7|TRBV10-3|.|.
TGTGCCATCAGTGAGTCGGGCTTGTCCGTCTTCCGACGGCCGCCCTACGAGCAGTACTTC
CAISESGLSVFRRPPYEQYF
>TRBJ2-1|TRBV14|.|.
TGTGCCAGCAGCGTGGGGGATGAGCAGTTCTTC
CASSVGDEQFF
>TRBJ2-7|TRBV29-1|.|.
TGCAGCGTTGGGAGGGGGCGCAACGAGCAGTACTTC
CSVGRGRNEQYF
>TRBJ1-4|TRBV4-2|.|.
TGTGCCAGCAGCCCCCGGGGACGGGGTAAACTGTTTTTT
CASSPRGRGKLFF
>TRBJ2-7|TRBV6-1|.|once
TGTGCCAGCAGTGAAGGTAACAGTTCTATCCCCTACGAGCAGTACTTC
CASSEGNSSIPYEQYF
>TRBJ1-6|TRBV30|TRBD1|.
TGTGCCTGGAGTGCAGATTCGACAGGGGACGGGATTTCACCCCTCCACTTT
CAWSADSTGDGISPLHF